Presented here are 18 T cell receptor beta chains from one specimen sequenced in a study of blood T cell repertoires in COVID-19. Assay: immunoSEQ multiplex PCR; the TCRdb copy retains only in-frame clones and omits some. The sample consists of fewer than 100,000 clones, 75% to 85% of them appearing once. Sequencing used peripheral blood. The receptors shown here come from a woman aged 70-85 years with acute or convalescent COVID-19.

The chain is built from TRBV20-1 and TRBJ2-1; D gene unclear. The CDR3 has 14 residues. V was shortened by 3 bases and J by 7 bases, with 16 bases between the two germline ends. The V gene's germline CDR1 is DFQATT and CDR2 SNEGSKA (reference sequence). The CDR3 spells CSASPAVYPNEQFF. The CDR3 DNA sequence: TGCAGTGCTAGTCCGGCGGTATACCCTAATGAGCAGTTCTTC.

The chain couples TRBV19 to TRBJ2-7; TRBD2 agrees at 8 bases. V lost 4 bases and J lost 3; bases outside the gene matches: 5. The CDR3 is 14 amino acids. Per the germline V gene, CDR1 is LNHDA and CDR2 is SQIVND (reference sequence). The CDR3 protein is CASSTGGLVYEQYF. CDR3 DNA: TGTGCCAGTAGTACTGGGGGACTAGTCTACGAGCAGTACTTC.

The J gene is TRBJ1-2, the V gene TRBV4-1; TRBD1 might be the D (6 bases). Germline values: CDR1 MGHRA, CDR2 YSYEKL. V dropped 1 base and J dropped 8 bases, with 11 bases sitting between them. This CDR3 has 13 amino acids. DNA for the CDR3: TGCGCCAGCAGCCAAGTGGGGGCGAAGGGCTACACCTTC. It yields the protein CASSQVGAKGYTF.

The genes are TRBV3-1 (or the pseudogene TRBV3-2) and TRBJ1-2; no firm D call. This CDR3 is 14 amino acids long. V lost 1 base to trimming and J lost 2 bases, with 8 bases between them. The germline gives CDR1 LGHDT, CDR2 YNNKEL (reference sequence). The CDR3 DNA reads as TGTGCCAGCAGCCAAGCTTTGCGGAACTATGGCTACACCTTC. Protein product: CASSQALRNYGYTF.

The chain recombines TRBV7-9 with TRBJ2-3, with D possibly being TRBD2 (7 bases). Trimming removed 1 base at V and 4 bases at J, with 12 bases between. Germline V gives CDR1 SEHNR, CDR2 FQNEAQ (reference sequence). The CDR3 is 15 residues long. The CDR3, as DNA: TGTGCCAGCAGCTTAGGGTCGGGGGGCCCAGATACGCAGTATTTT. Protein sequence: CASSLGSGGPDTQYF.

Only a few counts were recorded for this clone. The V and J genes are TRBV6-1 and TRBJ1-4, with TRBD1 as a possible D gene (5 bases). The germline V gene has CDR1 MNHNS and CDR2 SASEGT. The length of the CDR3 is 14 residues. V lost 1 base to trimming and J lost 12 bases, with 15 bases between them. CDR3 bases: TGTGCCAGCAGTGAAGGTCAAGCTAGGGGTGAACTGTTTTTT. Translated: CASSEGQARGELFF.

The chain has TRBV3-1 (or the pseudogene TRBV3-2) and TRBJ2-5; TRBD1 matches 7 bases. The junction had 7 bases not matched to a gene; V was cut back by 6 bases and J by 0 bases. Germline-derived CDR1 and CDR2 are LGHDT and YNNKEL (reference sequence). This CDR3 spans 15 amino acids. The CDR3 loop reads CASSRQGLYQETQYF. The CDR3 DNA reads as TGTGCCAGCAGTCGACAGGGTTTGTACCAAGAGACCCAGTACTTC.

V usage is TRBV28 and J usage is TRBJ1-2, with 9 bases matching TRBD1. The CDR3 covers 16 residues. Losses at the gene ends were 5 bases for V and 4 bases for J; bases not matched to a gene: 11. Germline CDR1 reads MDHEN; CDR2 reads SYDVKM. CDR3 loop: CASSMLTGGNFYGYTF. The CDR3 DNA follows: TGTGCCAGCAGTATGTTGACAGGGGGAAATTTCTATGGCTACACCTTC.

J is TRBJ2-1 and V is TRBV24-1; tentative D call: TRBD1 (6 bases). The CDR3 is 14 amino acids. The ends were cut back, 6 bases at V and 10 bases at J, with 18 bases in the middle. Looked up from germline, CDR1 is KGHDR and CDR2 is SFDVKD. CDR3 bases: TGTGCCACCAGTCCCAAAAACAGGGTAAGGGAGCAGTTCTTC. It is translated as CATSPKNRVREQFF.

CDR3 nucleotide sequence: TGTGCCAGCAGTTTAGGGGGCCAATCCTACAATGAGCAGTTCTTC. Residues: CASSLGGQSYNEQFF. The chain links TRBV28 to TRBJ2-1; a weak D match, TRBD1 (6 bases). Germline loops: CDR1 MDHEN, CDR2 SYDVKM. V lost 2 bases and J lost 1, with 9 bases in between. CDR3 size: 15 residues. Together with reference TRBV28 and TRBJ2-1, the CDR3 gives the full variable domain: DVKVTQSSRYLVKRTGEKVFLECVQDMDHENMFWYRQDPGLGLRLIYFSYDVKMKEKGDIPEGYSVSREKKERFSLILESASTNQTSMYLCASSLGGQSYNEQFFGPGTRLTVL.

The V call is TRBV9, the J call TRBJ2-7; D is possibly TRBD2 (6 bases). V dropped 3 bases and J dropped 0 bases, with 16 bases sitting between them. CDR1 and CDR2 from the germline V gene are SGDLS and YYNGEE. The CDR3 is made up of 16 amino acids. This chain's CDR3 is CASSAYPSDASYEQYF. The CDR3 DNA reads TGTGCCAGCAGCGCCTATCCTAGCGACGCCTCCTACGAGCAGTACTTC.

This rearrangement joins TRBV29-1 to TRBJ2-7, with TRBD2 identical over 9 bases. J was trimmed by 4 bases and V by 1 base; bases with no gene match: 8. CDR1 is SQVTM and CDR2 is ANQGSEA in the germline V gene. CDR3 length: 15 residues. The CDR3 loop is CSVEGTGGRAYEQYF. As DNA, the CDR3 is TGCAGCGTTGAAGGCACTGGCGGGAGGGCGTACGAGCAGTACTTC.

This clone appeared many times. The CDR3 is CASSLDQSKQYF. CDR3 sequence (DNA): TGTGCCAGCAGCTTAGATCAGTCAAAGCAGTACTTC. The rearrangement uses TRBV11-2 and TRBJ2-7; D unclear. The germline gives CDR1 SGHAT, CDR2 FQNNGV. The V end lost 0 bases, the J end lost 8 bases, and 8 bases lay between the germline ends. The CDR3 loop spans 12 amino acids.

The chain recombines TRBV6-5 with TRBJ1-2, with D perhaps TRBD1 (6 bases). The germline CDR1 and CDR2 sequences are MNHEY and SVGAGI. The CDR3 runs 14 residues. Trimming took off 0 bases at V and 10 bases at J, with 15 bases between the two ends. This chain's CDR3 is CASSYSITQGDYTF. In DNA, the CDR3 is TGTGCCAGCAGTTACTCGATCACACAGGGCGACTACACCTTC.

The chain couples TRBV7-9 to TRBJ1-4; 9 nucleotides agree with TRBD1. The ends lost 3 bases at V and 5 bases at J; junction bases unmatched: 1. Germline lookup yields CDR1 SEHNR and CDR2 FQNEAQ (reference sequence). The CDR3 spans 14 residues. The DNA for the CDR3 is TGTGCCAGCAGCTTTGGACAGGGGAATGAAAAACTGTTTTTT. This gives the protein CASSFGQGNEKLFF.

The V and J genes are TRBV18 and TRBJ2-7, with 7 bases identical to TRBD1. The ends lost 3 bases at V and 7 bases at J; junction bases unmatched: 9. The CDR3 has 14 amino acids. CDR1 and CDR2 from the germline V gene are KGHSH and LQKENI. DNA for the CDR3: TGTGCCAGCTCACCGGCGCAGGGGGTAGGGGAGCAGTACTTC. Translating it yields CASSPAQGVGEQYF.

This clone was recorded once. The chain uses TRBV19 and TRBJ1-1; D call uncertain. This CDR3 is 14 amino acids long. The V end lost 4 bases, the J end lost 5 bases, and 14 bases lay between the germline ends. CDR1 LNHDA and CDR2 SQIVND come from the germline V gene (reference sequence). The CDR3 DNA is TGTGCCAGTAGTACCACTCGGAGCCCTACTGAAGCTTTCTTT. Translation: CASSTTRSPTEAFF.

The genes are TRBV7-6 and TRBJ2-1, with D perhaps matching TRBD1 (6 bases). The CDR3 length is 15 residues. The germline gives CDR1 SGHVS, CDR2 FNYEAQ. Trimming removed 5 bases at V and 2 bases at J, with 13 bases between. This CDR3 reads CASSHHRAPYNEQFF. The DNA of the CDR3 is TGTGCCAGCAGCCACCACAGGGCCCCCTACAATGAGCAGTTCTTC.